These 16 T cell receptor beta chains were sequenced from one sample in a study of blood T cell repertoires in COVID-19. Clones were read by immunoSEQ multiplex PCR, and TCRdb kept only the in-frame ones, dropping some. Of fewer than 300,000 clones listed, over 80% are singletons. The sample consisted of peripheral blood. Receptors were obtained from a woman between 45 and 65 years old with COVID-19, enrolled during active disease.

The rearrangement joins TRBV27 to TRBJ2-7, with D perhaps TRBD2 (5 bases). CDR1 and CDR2 (germline): MNHEY, SMNVEV (reference sequence). The CDR3 is made up of 12 amino acids. V was cut by 6 bases and J by 6 bases, with 12 bases left in between. The CDR3, as DNA: TGTGCCAGCAGGGGTCGAGGGAGCGAGCAGTACTTC. As protein: CASRGRGSEQYF.

The chain links TRBV18 to TRBJ1-1; 7 bases fit TRBD1. Germline V CDR1 and CDR2: KGHSH, LQKENI. CDR3 length equals 14 residues. Trimming cost V 7 bases and J 1 base; bases outside gene matches: 6. In DNA form, the CDR3 reads TGTGCCAGCTTACGGGACAGAAAGAACACTGAAGCTTTCTTT. Translated, it gives CASLRDRKNTEAFF.

The genes are TRBV27 and TRBJ2-3, with no clear D. The germline V gene has CDR1 MNHEY and CDR2 SMNVEV (reference sequence). V lost 2 bases, J lost 2 bases, and 11 bases lay in between. The CDR3 is made up of 15 amino acids. CDR3 sequence: CASSLNLRYTDTQYF. The CDR3 region has the DNA TGTGCCAGCAGTTTAAACCTCAGGTACACAGATACGCAGTATTTT.

The V call is TRBV6-1, the J call TRBJ1-2; D perhaps matches TRBD1 (6 bases). Per germline, CDR1 MNHNS and CDR2 SASEGT. V was cut by 2 bases and J by 8 bases, with 15 bases left in between. The CDR3 contains 14 residues. CDR3 in DNA: TGTGCCAGCAGTGAAAGGGTCAGGGGCCCGGGCTACACCTTC. Translation gives CASSERVRGPGYTF.

This clone was found a few times. V gene TRBV11-3 combines with J gene TRBJ2-3; D is perhaps TRBD2 (5 bases). V gave up 4 bases and J gave up 2 bases, with 19 bases separating them. This CDR3 contains 17 residues. Germline assignment: CDR1 SGHNT and CDR2 YENEEA. CDR3 DNA sequence: TGTGCCAGCAGCTATTGGGGTATAAGCGGAACCACAGATACGCAGTATTTT. Its translation is CASSYWGISGTTDTQYF.

The rearrangement uses TRBV25-1 and TRBJ1-2; unclear D gene. Trimming cost V 8 bases and J 6 bases, with 7 bases left between them. The germline CDR1 and CDR2 sequences are MGHDK and SYGVNS. CDR3 size: 10 residues. The CDR3 DNA reads TGTGCCAGCTACCTAGATGGCTACACCTTC. Residues: CASYLDGYTF.

The chain is built from TRBV5-5 and TRBJ2-5; 10 nucleotides line up with TRBD2. With 3 bases clipped from V and 7 bases from J, the junction kept 6 bases outside the gene matches. Germline loops: CDR1 SGHKS, CDR2 YYEKEE (reference sequence). The CDR3 spans 14 residues. The CDR3 nucleotides are TGTGCCAGCAGCTCGGGACTAGCGCAGTTGACCCAGTACTTC. Its translation: CASSSGLAQLTQYF.

The chain is built from TRBV3-1 (or the pseudogene TRBV3-2) and TRBJ1-1, with D perhaps TRBD1 (5 bases). Germline V gives CDR1 LGHDT, CDR2 YNNKEL (reference sequence). The CDR3 has 14 residues. Deletions cut 3 bases from V and 7 bases from J, with 15 bases between. The CDR3 coding sequence is TGTGCCAGCAGCCAGATAAGCAGGGCTAATGAAGCTTTCTTT. It specifies CASSQISRANEAFF.

This clone was seen once. The CDR3: CASSADRASYNEQFF. The CDR3 coding sequence is TGTGCCAGCAGCGCCGACAGGGCCTCCTACAATGAGCAGTTCTTC. The chain recombines TRBV9 with TRBJ2-1; the match to TRBD1 covers 7 bases. This CDR3 has 15 amino acids. CDR1 is SGDLS, CDR2 YYNGEE, per germline. V was clipped by 3 bases and J by 0 bases; unmatched bases: 3.

The CDR3 region is CATASGTSGRRDIQYF. The CDR3 DNA is TGTGCCACCGCCTCCGGAACTAGCGGGAGAAGGGACATTCAGTACTTC. The J gene is TRBJ2-4, the V gene TRBV19, with 11 bases identical to TRBD2. The CDR3 consists of 16 residues. Germline loops: CDR1 LNHDA, CDR2 SQIVND (reference sequence). V lost 10 bases to trimming and J lost 8 bases; unmatched junction nucleotides: 16.

V is TRBV5-4 and J is TRBJ1-1; 9 positions agree with TRBD1. CDR3 size: 14 residues. V was pared by 4 bases and J by 7 bases, with 8 bases of the junction left unmatched. Germline assignment: CDR1 SGHNT and CDR2 YYREEE (reference sequence). The CDR3 DNA follows: TGTGCCAGCAGCGTGGGGGACAGGGTAAATGAAGCTTTCTTT. Its translation: CASSVGDRVNEAFF.

CDR3 bases: TGTGCCAGCAGCGTAGTCAGGCTCCGAAGGTATGTTTGGTCAGAGACCCAGTACTTC. Its translation is CASSVVRLRRYVWSETQYF. V usage is TRBV9 and J usage is TRBJ2-5; no firm D call. CDR1 is SGDLS, CDR2 YYNGEE, per germline. The CDR3 consists of 19 residues. V lost 0 bases to trimming and J lost 4 bases, with 25 bases between them.

This clone came up a few times. The rearrangement joins TRBV2 to TRBJ2-1; D gene uncertain. From germline, CDR1 is SNHLY and CDR2 FYNNEI. The CDR3 has 12 amino acids. Trimming removed 4 bases from V and 13 bases from J, with 14 bases in between. The CDR3 DNA reads TGTGCCAGCAGTGGGAGTGGCCCCGTTCAGTTCTTC. Translated, it gives CASSGSGPVQFF.

The DNA for the CDR3 is TGTGCCACCAGTGACACCTATCTAGCGGGGAAAGAGACCCAGTACTTC. Its translation: CATSDTYLAGKETQYF. The rearrangement links TRBV24-1 to TRBJ2-5, with TRBD2 matching over 9 bases. The V segment lost 4 bases and the J segment 3 bases; nucleotides outside the gene matches: 8. Germline V gene data show CDR1 as KGHDR and CDR2 as SFDVKD. The length of the CDR3 is 16 residues.

This clone was counted once. The genes are TRBV5-1 and TRBJ2-7, with 8 positions matching TRBD2. The ends lost 7 bases at V and 3 bases at J; junction bases unmatched: 6. Germline-derived CDR1 and CDR2 are SGHRS and YFSETQ. The CDR3 has 13 amino acids. CDR3 in DNA: TGCGCCAGCTCTACGGGAGGGGTCTACGAGCAGTACTTC. Encoded protein: CASSTGGVYEQYF.

The chain employs TRBV11-2 and TRBJ2-7, with D tentatively TRBD1 (5 bases). V shed 7 bases and J shed 2 bases, with 18 bases lying between them. The CDR3 consists of 15 residues. CDR1 is SGHAT, CDR2 FQNNGV, per germline. CDR3 coding DNA: TGTGCCAGCAACCTCCTCAGACAGAAACCCTACGAGCAGTACTTC. This codes for CASNLLRQKPYEQYF.